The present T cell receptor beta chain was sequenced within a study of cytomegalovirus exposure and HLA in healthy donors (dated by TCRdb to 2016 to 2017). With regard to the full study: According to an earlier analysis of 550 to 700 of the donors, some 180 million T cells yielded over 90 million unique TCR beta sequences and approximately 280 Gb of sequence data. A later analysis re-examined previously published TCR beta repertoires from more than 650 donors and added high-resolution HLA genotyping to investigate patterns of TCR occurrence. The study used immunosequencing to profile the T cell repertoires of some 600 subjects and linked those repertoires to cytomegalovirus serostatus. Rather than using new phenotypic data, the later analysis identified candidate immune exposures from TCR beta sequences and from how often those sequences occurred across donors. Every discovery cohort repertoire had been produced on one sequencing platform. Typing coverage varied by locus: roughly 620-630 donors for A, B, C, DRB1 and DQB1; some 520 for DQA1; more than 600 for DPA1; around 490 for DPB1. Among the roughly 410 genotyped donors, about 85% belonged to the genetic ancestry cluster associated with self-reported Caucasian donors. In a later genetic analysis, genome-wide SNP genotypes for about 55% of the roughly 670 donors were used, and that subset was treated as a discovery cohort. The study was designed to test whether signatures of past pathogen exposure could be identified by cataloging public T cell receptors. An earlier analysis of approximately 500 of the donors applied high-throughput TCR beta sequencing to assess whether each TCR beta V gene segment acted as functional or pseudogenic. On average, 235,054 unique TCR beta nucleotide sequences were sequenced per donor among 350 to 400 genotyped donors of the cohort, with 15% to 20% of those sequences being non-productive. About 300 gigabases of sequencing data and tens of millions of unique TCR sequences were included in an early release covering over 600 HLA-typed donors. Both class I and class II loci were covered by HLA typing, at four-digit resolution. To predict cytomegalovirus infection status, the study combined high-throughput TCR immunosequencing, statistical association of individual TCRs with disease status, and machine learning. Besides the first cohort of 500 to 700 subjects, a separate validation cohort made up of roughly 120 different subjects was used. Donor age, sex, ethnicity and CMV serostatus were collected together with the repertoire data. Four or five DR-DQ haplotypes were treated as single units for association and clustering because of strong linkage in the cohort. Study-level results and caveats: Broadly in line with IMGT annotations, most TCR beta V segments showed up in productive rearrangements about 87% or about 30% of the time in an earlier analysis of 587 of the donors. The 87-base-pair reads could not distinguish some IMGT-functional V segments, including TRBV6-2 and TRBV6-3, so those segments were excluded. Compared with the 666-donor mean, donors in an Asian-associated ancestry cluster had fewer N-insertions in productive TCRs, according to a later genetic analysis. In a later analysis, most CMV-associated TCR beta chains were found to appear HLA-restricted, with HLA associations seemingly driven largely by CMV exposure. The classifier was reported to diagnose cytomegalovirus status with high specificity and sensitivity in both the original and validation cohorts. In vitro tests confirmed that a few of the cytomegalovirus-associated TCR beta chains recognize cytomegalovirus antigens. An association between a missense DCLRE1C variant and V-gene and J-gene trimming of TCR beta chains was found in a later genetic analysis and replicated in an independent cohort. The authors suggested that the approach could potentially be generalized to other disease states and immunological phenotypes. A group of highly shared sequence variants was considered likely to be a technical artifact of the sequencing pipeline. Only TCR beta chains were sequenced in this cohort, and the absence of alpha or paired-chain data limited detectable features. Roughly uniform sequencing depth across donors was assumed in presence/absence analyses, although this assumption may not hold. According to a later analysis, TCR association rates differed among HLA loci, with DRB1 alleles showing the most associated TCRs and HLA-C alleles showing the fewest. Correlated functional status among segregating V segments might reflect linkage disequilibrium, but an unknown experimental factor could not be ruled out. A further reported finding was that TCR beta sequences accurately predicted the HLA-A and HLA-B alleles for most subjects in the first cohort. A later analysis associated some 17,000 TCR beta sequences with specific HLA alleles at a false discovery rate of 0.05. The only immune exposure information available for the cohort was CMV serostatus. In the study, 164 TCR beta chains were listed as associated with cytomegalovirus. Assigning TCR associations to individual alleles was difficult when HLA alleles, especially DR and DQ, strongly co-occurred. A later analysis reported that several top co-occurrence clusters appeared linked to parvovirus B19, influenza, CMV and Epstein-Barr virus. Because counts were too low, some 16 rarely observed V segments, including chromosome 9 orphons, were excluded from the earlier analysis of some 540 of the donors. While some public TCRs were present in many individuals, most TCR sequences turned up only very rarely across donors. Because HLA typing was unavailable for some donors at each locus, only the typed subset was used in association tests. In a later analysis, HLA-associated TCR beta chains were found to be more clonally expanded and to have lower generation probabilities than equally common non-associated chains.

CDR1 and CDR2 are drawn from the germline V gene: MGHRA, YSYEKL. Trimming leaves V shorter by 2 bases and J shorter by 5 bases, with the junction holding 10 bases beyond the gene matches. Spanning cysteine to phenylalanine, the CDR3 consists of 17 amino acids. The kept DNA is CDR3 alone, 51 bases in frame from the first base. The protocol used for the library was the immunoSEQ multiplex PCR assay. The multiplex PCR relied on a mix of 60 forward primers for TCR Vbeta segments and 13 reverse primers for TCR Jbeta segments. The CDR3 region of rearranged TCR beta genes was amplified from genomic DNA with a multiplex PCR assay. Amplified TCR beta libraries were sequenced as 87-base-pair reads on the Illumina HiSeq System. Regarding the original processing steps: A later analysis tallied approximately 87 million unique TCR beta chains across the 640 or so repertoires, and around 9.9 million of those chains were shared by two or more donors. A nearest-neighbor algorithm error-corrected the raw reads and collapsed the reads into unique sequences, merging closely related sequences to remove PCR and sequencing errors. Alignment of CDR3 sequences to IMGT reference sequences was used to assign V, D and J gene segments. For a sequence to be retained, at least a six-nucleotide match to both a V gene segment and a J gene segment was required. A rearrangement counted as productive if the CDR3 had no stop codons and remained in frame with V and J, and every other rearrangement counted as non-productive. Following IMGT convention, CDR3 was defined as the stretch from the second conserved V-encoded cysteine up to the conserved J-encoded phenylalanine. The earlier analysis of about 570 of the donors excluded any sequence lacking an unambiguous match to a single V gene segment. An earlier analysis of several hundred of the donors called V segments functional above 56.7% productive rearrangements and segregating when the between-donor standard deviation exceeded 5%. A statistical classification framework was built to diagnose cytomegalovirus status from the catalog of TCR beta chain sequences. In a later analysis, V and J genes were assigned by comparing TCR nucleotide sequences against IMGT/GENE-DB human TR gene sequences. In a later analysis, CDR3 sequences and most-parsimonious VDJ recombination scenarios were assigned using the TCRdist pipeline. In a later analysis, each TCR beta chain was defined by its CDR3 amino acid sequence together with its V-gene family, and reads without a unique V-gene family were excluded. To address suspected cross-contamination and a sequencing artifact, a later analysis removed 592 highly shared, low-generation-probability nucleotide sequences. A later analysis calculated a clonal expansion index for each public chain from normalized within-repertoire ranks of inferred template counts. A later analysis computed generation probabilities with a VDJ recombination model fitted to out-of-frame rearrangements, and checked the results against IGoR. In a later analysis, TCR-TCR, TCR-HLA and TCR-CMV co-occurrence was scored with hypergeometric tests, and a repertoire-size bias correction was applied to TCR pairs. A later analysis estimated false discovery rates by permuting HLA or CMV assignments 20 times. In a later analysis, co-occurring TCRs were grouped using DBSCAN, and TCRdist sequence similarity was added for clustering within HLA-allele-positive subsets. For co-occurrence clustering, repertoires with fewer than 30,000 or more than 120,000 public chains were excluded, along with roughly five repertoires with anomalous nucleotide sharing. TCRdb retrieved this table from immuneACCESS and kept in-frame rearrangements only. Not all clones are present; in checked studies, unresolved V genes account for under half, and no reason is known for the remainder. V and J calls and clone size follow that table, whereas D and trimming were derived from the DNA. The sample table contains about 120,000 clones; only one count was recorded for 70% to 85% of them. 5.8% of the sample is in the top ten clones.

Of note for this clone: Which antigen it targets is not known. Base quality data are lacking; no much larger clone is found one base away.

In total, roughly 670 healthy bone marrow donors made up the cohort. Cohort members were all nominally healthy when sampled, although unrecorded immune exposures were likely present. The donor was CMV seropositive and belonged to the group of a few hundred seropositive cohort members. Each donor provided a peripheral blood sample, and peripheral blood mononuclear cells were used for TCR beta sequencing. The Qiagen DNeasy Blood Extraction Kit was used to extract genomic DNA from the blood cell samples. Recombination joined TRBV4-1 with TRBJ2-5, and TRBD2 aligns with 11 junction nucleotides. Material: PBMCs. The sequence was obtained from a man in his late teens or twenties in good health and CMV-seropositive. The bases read TGCGCCAGCAGCCAAACATTCCCACTAGCGGGAGTGGAGACCCAGTACTTC. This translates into CASSQTFPLAGVETQYF.